This T cell receptor beta chain was sequenced in a study of identical twins (dated by TCRdb to the mid-2010s). Describing the broader study: To test whether fetal clonotypes persist, the study used deep sequencing on TCR alpha and beta repertoires from monozygotic twins, unrelated adults of various ages, and cord blood. To rule out contamination, replicate twin experiments were performed at different times with different library preparation protocols. The investigation overall reported the following: The excess sharing between twins in beta out-of-frame sequences was weaker because fewer shared sequences reduced the signal-to-noise ratio. Out-of-frame TCR alpha sequences shared between twins showed an excess of low generation-probability sequences compared with coincidental sharing between unrelated individuals. In monozygotic twins, recombination models systematically underestimated out-of-frame TCR alpha sharing, but the models matched the sharing seen between unrelated individuals. Abundant cord blood beta clonotypes had fewer insertions, young adult naive repertoires showed a similar but weaker trend, and memory repertoires showed no such trend. Because the same donors could not be followed over many years, the conclusions relied on cross-sectional statistical analysis. Zero-insertion analyses could be partly confounded by invariant T cells such as MAIT and iNKT, although diverse VJ usage argued against such confounding for most clonotypes.

Every donor in the study was a healthy Caucasian. The twin cohort comprised three pairs of female monozygotic twins, all aged about 18 to 30 years. Miltenyi CD45RO+ enrichment and human naive T-cell isolation kits were used to isolate memory (CD45RO+) and naive T cells from PBMC. Looking up the germline V gene yields CDR1 MNHNS and CDR2 SASEGT. Trimmed from V: 2 bases; trimmed from J: 10 bases; junction bases lacking a gene match: 7. Taken from cysteine to phenylalanine, the CDR3 has 15 residues. CDR3 DNA only is kept here, 45 bases in frame from base 1. Libraries came from 5' RACE. Sequencing was carried out with an Illumina HiSeq 2000. Template switching added a universal primer binding site, and the final cDNA carried a unique molecular identifier that allowed TCR cDNA molecules to be counted accurately. Specific primers in the conserved constant-segment region were used to synthesize first-strand cDNA for TCR alpha and beta chains. Each cDNA library was double barcoded, with a SMART-Mk sample barcode plus Illumina barcodes, to control for contamination. TruSeq adapter sequences, together with Illumina sample barcodes, were added in two successive PCR steps. The TCR alpha and beta cDNA libraries were sequenced on the Illumina HiSeq platform using custom primers. The paper's processing steps were these. Unique molecular identifiers were extracted from raw reads with MiGEC, and CDR3 positions were determined with MiXCR. For each individual, recombination models were inferred using an EM algorithm with the repgenHMM and IGoR tools. The tcR package in R was used for shared clonotype analysis, with sharing normalized by the product of cloneset sizes. To study raw recombination free of thymic and clonal selection effects, out-of-frame nonproductive sequences were analyzed. Using fastp trimming at Q25 and MiXCR clonotype assembly, TCRdb reanalyzed the public sequencing data and kept in-frame beta chains. All rows with the same CDR3 protein become a single entry with the most common DNA and genes. The V and J calls were determined by TCRdb, not by the authors. The sample includes 200,000 to 300,000 distinct CDR3 sequences, with 5.5% to 7% observed a single time. 3% to 4.5% of the sample is held by the ten biggest clonotypes.

This clonotype was recorded a few times. The clone's antigen remains unknown. No per-base quality is available; no much larger clone lies one base away. This sample was shared with a second study, whose subject was yellow fever vaccine responses in identical twins. The second paper states: According to the authors, the vaccine-induced T cell response in identical twins seemed to be partly convergent and partly specific to each individual. Focusing on identical twins, the study followed the T cell clones that responded to the vaccine, and did so with precision.

This sequence originates from a woman aged 18-35 years in good health. The source material was memory (CD45RO+) T cells sorted from blood. Explained via the paper, the cell subset or site label denotes: CD45RO+ enriched T cells. The chain uses TRBV6-1 and TRBJ2-1; the central 11 bases match TRBD2. Read as DNA, the sequence is TGTGCCAGCAGTGAAATAGCGGGAGGGCCTGACGAGCAGTTCTTC. It is translated as CASSEIAGGPDEQFF.